This TCR beta chain was identified during a study of blood T cell repertoires in COVID-19. Method: immunoSEQ multiplex PCR; TCRdb's copy keeps in-frame clones and lacks some. Of 95,000 to 100,000 clones in the sample, over 80% are singletons; the top ten hold about 18%. This CDR3 is 14 amino acids long. The source is a man aged 50 or older with acute or convalescent COVID-19. This chain links TRBV21-1 with TRBJ2-7; the table's TRBD2 call for D was not verified on the DNA. TRBV21-1 counts as a pseudogene. Sequencing used peripheral blood. The CDR3 sequence: CASSKAGRGYEQYF. The CDR3 coding sequence is TGTGCCAGCAGCAAAGCGGGGAGGGGATACGAGCAGTACTTC.